What follows are 18 T cell receptor beta chains derived from one specimen sequenced in a study of cytotoxic CD8 clonotypes in ibrutinib-treated CLL. Profiling relied on immunoSEQ multiplex PCR, and the TCRdb table lists in-frame clones only, not all of them. The sample has approximately 74,000 clones; more than 70% are singletons. The sequences come from PBMCs, collected at disease progression, from a patient treated with ibrutinib. The receptors were sampled from a human donor with chronic lymphocytic leukemia.

The V and J genes are TRBV5-1 and TRBJ2-1; D may be TRBD2 (6 bases). The length of the CDR3 is 16 residues. Trimming removed 3 bases from V and 3 bases from J, with 16 bases in between. The V gene's germline CDR1 is SGHRS and CDR2 YFSETQ. The CDR3 reads CASSSGGAKLYNEQFF. The CDR3 DNA is TGCGCCAGCAGCTCAGGCGGGGCCAAACTCTACAATGAGCAGTTCTTC.

The chain combines TRBV5-8 with TRBJ1-2; 7 bases align to TRBD1. This CDR3 spans 15 amino acids. Germline-derived CDR1 and CDR2 are SGHTS and YDEGEE. The trim removed 6 bases at V and 2 bases at J, leaving 10 bases unmatched. The CDR3 nucleotides are TGTGCCAGCACCCTATTAGGGACAGACAACTATGGCTACACCTTC. Its protein product is CASTLLGTDNYGYTF.

This chain links TRBV10-3 with TRBJ1-2, with D unclear. Per the germline V gene, CDR1 is ENHRY and CDR2 is SYGVKD. V was pared by 4 bases and J by 0 bases, with 6 bases between. The CDR3 length is 13 residues. CDR3 nucleotides: TGTGCCATCAGTGTTTCCACTAACTATGGCTACACCTTC. Translated: CAISVSTNYGYTF.

The chain joins TRBV30 to TRBJ1-2; D is uncertain. The CDR3 spans 11 residues. The V end lost 0 bases, the J end lost 8 bases, and 7 bases lay between the germline ends. Germline V gene sequence: CDR1 GTSNPN, CDR2 SVGIG (reference sequence). CDR3 nucleotide sequence: TGTGCCTGGAGTGTAGGGCTGGGCTACACCTTC. Encoded protein: CAWSVGLGYTF.

CDR3 nucleotide sequence: TGCAGCGTTCTGGCTCGGCTCGGGCACACTGAAGCTTTCTTT. Translated: CSVLARLGHTEAFF. This chain links TRBV29-1 with TRBJ1-1; no clear D. The V gene's germline CDR1 is SQVTM and CDR2 ANQGSEA. Trimming stripped 5 bases from V and 3 bases from J, with 16 bases between. The CDR3 contains 14 residues.

The genes are TRBV18 and TRBJ2-1; unclear D gene. CDR1 is KGHSH, CDR2 LQKENI, per germline. V lost 6 bases and J 2 bases, leaving 20 bases between the germline ends. The CDR3 is made up of 17 amino acids. The chain's CDR3 is CASSAPSRRTAYNEQFF. The CDR3 nucleotides are TGTGCCAGCTCGGCGCCGTCCCGTCGGACGGCCTACAATGAGCAGTTCTTC. Based on the CDR3 plus reference TRBV18 and TRBJ2-1, the full variable domain is NAGVMQNPRHLVRRRGQEARLRCSPMKGHSHVYWYRQLPEEGLKFMVYLQKENIIDESGMPKERFSAEFPKEGPSILRIQQVVRGDSAAYFCASSAPSRRTAYNEQFFGPGTRLTVL.

The chain carries TRBV2 and TRBJ2-7; 9 bases map to TRBD1. The trim removed 8 bases at V and 2 bases at J, leaving 7 bases unmatched. There are 14 residues in the CDR3. Germline V gives CDR1 SNHLY, CDR2 FYNNEI. The CDR3 spells CASGRQGVAYEQYF. In DNA form, the CDR3 reads TGTGCCAGCGGTCGACAGGGGGTAGCCTACGAGCAGTACTTC.

The chain combines TRBV7-9 with TRBJ2-1, with D possibly called TRBD1 or TRBD2 (5 bases each). V was cut by 7 bases and J by 2 bases, with 15 bases left in between. This CDR3 contains 15 residues. CDR1 is SEHNR and CDR2 is FQNEAQ in the germline V gene (reference sequence). In DNA form, the CDR3 reads TGTGCCAGCATTACCCGGGACGGGGCCTACAATGAGCAGTTCTTC. Its translation: CASITRDGAYNEQFF.

This chain uses TRBV7-9 with TRBJ2-5, with D possibly TRBD1 on 5 matching bases. Between the trimmed V and J ends, which lost 0 bases and 3 bases, there was a span of 17 bases. Germline V lookup: CDR1 SEHNR, CDR2 FQNEAQ (reference sequence). The CDR3 is 17 amino acids. CDR3 sequence: CASSLASYTGPEETQYF. The CDR3, as DNA: TGTGCCAGCAGCTTAGCGAGTTATACAGGACCAGAAGAGACCCAGTACTTC.

V and J are TRBV2 and TRBJ1-1, with a possible D match to TRBD1 (6 bases). CDR1 and CDR2 (germline): SNHLY, FYNNEI. Trimming took off 6 bases at V and 7 bases at J, with 15 bases between the two ends. The CDR3 extends over 13 amino acids. For the CDR3, the DNA is TGTGCCAGCAGACCACAGGGTCTTGATGAAGCTTTCTTT. Amino acid sequence: CASRPQGLDEAFF.

This clone was found once. The chain links TRBV11-2 to TRBJ1-5, with D tentatively TRBD1 (5 bases). V was pared by 0 bases and J by 10 bases, with 10 bases between. CDR3 length: 13 amino acids. The germline CDR1 and CDR2 sequences are SGHAT and FQNNGV. The CDR3 protein is CASSLEGVSPQHF. The DNA for the CDR3 is TGTGCCAGCAGCTTAGAAGGGGTCAGTCCCCAGCATTTT.

V usage is TRBV27 and J usage is TRBJ1-1; D ambiguous. This CDR3 contains 14 residues. Germline assignment: CDR1 MNHEY and CDR2 SMNVEV (reference sequence). With 4 bases removed from V and 4 bases from J, the gap between germline ends came to 13 bases. In DNA, the CDR3 is TGTGCCAGCAGTTACGGACTGGGAGGCACTGAAGCTTTCTTT. Residues: CASSYGLGGTEAFF.

V is TRBV23-1 and J is TRBJ2-7; TRBD1 matches 10 bases. TRBV23-1 is annotated as an ORF whose role is uncertain. V shed 0 bases and J 5 bases; nucleotides not matched to a gene: 10. CDR3 length: 17 amino acids. The CDR3 reads CASSQSDRTGQGHEQYF. The CDR3, as DNA: TGCGCCAGCAGTCAATCCGATCGGACGGGACAGGGGCACGAGCAGTACTTC.

This CDR3 reads CASSPARNSNQPQHF. The CDR3 nucleotides are TGTGCCAGCAGCCCAGCTCGGAATAGCAATCAGCCCCAGCATTTT. This sequence joins TRBV7-8 and TRBJ1-5; D is ambiguous. The length of the CDR3 is 15 residues. The V gene lost 5 bases and the J gene lost 0 bases, with 11 bases spanning the gap. CDR1 is SGHVS, CDR2 FQNEAQ, per germline.

This chain joins TRBV28 and TRBJ1-5; D is possibly TRBD1 (5 bases). The CDR3 runs to 15 residues. The germline V gene encodes CDR1 MDHEN and CDR2 SYDVKM. V lost 5 bases and J 3 bases, leaving 14 bases between the germline ends. The CDR3 loop reads CASSAPSGFNQPQHF. CDR3 DNA: TGTGCCAGCAGTGCCCCCTCAGGGTTCAATCAGCCCCAGCATTTT.

The chain links TRBV7-9 to TRBJ1-2; D gene uncertain. Germline assignment: CDR1 SEHNR and CDR2 FQNEAQ (reference sequence). CDR3 length: 14 residues. Deletions cut 5 bases from V and 2 bases from J, with 12 bases between. CDR3 coding DNA: TGTGCCAGCAGCCCACAAGGAGGGAACTATGGCTACACCTTC. This sequence encodes CASSPQGGNYGYTF.

V usage is TRBV5-4 and J usage is TRBJ1-2; D gene unclear. The V gene's germline CDR1 is SGHNT and CDR2 YYREEE (reference sequence). This CDR3 contains 16 residues. V lost 2 bases, J lost 0 bases, and 14 bases lay in between. The CDR3 sequence: CASSLLLQFSNYGYTF. The DNA of the CDR3 is TGTGCCAGCAGCTTACTTTTACAATTCTCTAACTATGGCTACACCTTC.

This clone has more than one count but fewer than ten. This chain uses TRBV5-4 with TRBJ2-7; weak D call: TRBD2 (5 bases). The CDR3 runs to 14 residues. CDR1 and CDR2 (germline): SGHNT, YYREEE (reference sequence). Trimming removed 0 bases at V and 2 bases at J, with 9 bases between. This chain's CDR3 is CASSLDPGTYEQYF. The CDR3 nucleotides read TGTGCCAGCAGCTTGGACCCGGGAACCTACGAGCAGTACTTC.